The following is a TCR beta chain sequence with its context. Its specificity is not known. The data were obtained in a study of shared clonotypes between healthy human individuals. The study's findings and limits: As a rule, naive subsets had a larger estimated richness than memory subsets.

Replicate sorted-subset PCRs were loaded with 150 to 250 ng DNA, about 30,000 T cell genomes. Repertoires were generated with immunoSEQ multiplex PCR, while TCRdb's copy carries only in-frame clones and drops some. This sample yields about 990,000 clones, of which approximately 80% are seen a single time; 0.6% to 0.7% belongs to the top ten. The CDR3 is 12 amino acids. Losses at the gene ends were 8 bases for V and 10 bases for J; bases not matched to a gene: 10. Germline lookup yields CDR1 GTSNPN and CDR2 SVGIG (reference sequence). The sequenced sample was memory CD4+ T cells from PBMCs. The subset: CD45RA-negative fraction. The rearrangement links TRBV30 to TRBJ2-1, with TRBD2 matching over 8 bases. This clonotype was obtained from a man between 18 and 35 years old in good health. Some clones in this sample may be carry-over from other donors' samples. In nucleotides, the CDR3 is TGTGCCGCAATCGGGGGGGGTAGAGAGCAGTTCTTC. Protein sequence: CAAIGGGREQFF.